The 31 T cell receptor beta chains presented below share a single source sample, sequenced in a study of CD8 T cells in Susac syndrome. An input of about 0.5 to 1 ug of RNA was subjected to reverse transcription using random hexamers. TCRdb re-derived calls from the immunoSEQ multiplex PCR reads in MiXCR, one entry per CDR3 protein. The table records about 240,000 distinct CDR3 sequences, almost 97% of them present only once. Material for sequencing was CD4+ T cells from PBMCs. These receptors were taken from a human donor with Susac syndrome.

V usage is TRBV29-1 and J usage is TRBJ1-2, with D possibly being TRBD1 (6 bases). The ends were cut back, 3 bases at V and 0 bases at J, with 14 bases in the middle. Germline V gene sequence: CDR1 SQVTM, CDR2 ANQGSEA. There are 15 residues in the CDR3. The CDR3 DNA reads TGCAGCGTTGAGGATTGGACAGCGTCTAACTATGGCTACACCTTC. This translates into CSVEDWTASNYGYTF.

The chain joins TRBV11-2 to TRBJ2-1; 8 bases fit TRBD2. Germline lookup yields CDR1 SGHAT and CDR2 FQNNGV. There are 16 residues in the CDR3. The J segment lost 3 bases and the V segment lost 6 bases, leaving 10 bases of the junction unmatched. The CDR3 sequence is CASRATGTRNYNEQFF. CDR3 nucleotide sequence: TGTGCCAGCAGAGCTACCGGGACTAGAAACTACAATGAGCAGTTCTTC.

The chain joins TRBV4-1 to TRBJ2-7; 9 positions match TRBD2. Germline V lookup: CDR1 MGHRA, CDR2 YSYEKL. The length of the CDR3 is 16 residues. V lost 3 bases and J lost 6; bases outside the gene matches: 12. The CDR3, as DNA: TGCGCCAGCAGCCACCCGGGACTAGCAGGTCGTTCCGAGCAGTACTTC. It encodes CASSHPGLAGRSEQYF.

This CDR3 reads CASSTKLEQYF. The CDR3 DNA reads TGTGCCAGCAGTACGAAGTTGGAGCAGTACTTC. The chain combines TRBV28 with TRBJ2-7; no firm D call. The V and J ends lost 5 bases and 7 bases respectively, with 9 bases between them. The CDR3 is made up of 11 amino acids. Germline CDR1 is MDHEN and CDR2 is SYDVKM. Full variable domain (outside the CDR3, taken from reference TRBV28 and TRBJ2-7): DVKVTQSSRYLVKRTGEKVFLECVQDMDHENMFWYRQDPGLGLRLIYFSYDVKMKEKGDIPEGYSVSREKKERFSLILESASTNQTSMYLCASSTKLEQYFGPGTRLTVT.

A single count supports this clonotype. The J gene is TRBJ1-2, the V gene TRBV9; TRBD1 aligns across 8 bases. CDR3 length: 15 amino acids. With V trimmed by 0 bases and J by 3 bases, 4 bases remained unmatched. Germline CDR1 is SGDLS and CDR2 is YYNGEE. The CDR3 spells CASSVEYRGDYGYTF. The CDR3 DNA sequence: TGTGCCAGCAGCGTAGAGTACAGGGGGGACTATGGCTACACCTTC.

This rearrangement joins TRBV28 to TRBJ1-5, with 7 bases that match TRBD1. Germline assignment: CDR1 MDHEN and CDR2 SYDVKM. Trimming removed 3 bases from V and 5 bases from J; junction bases left unmatched: 4. The CDR3 runs 14 residues. The CDR3 loop reads CASSLDRLDQPQHF. Written as DNA, the CDR3 is TGTGCCAGCAGTTTGGACAGGCTGGATCAGCCCCAGCATTTT.

This clonotype appeared a single time. The chain employs TRBV10-3 and TRBJ2-3, with 11 bases identical to TRBD2. V was pared by 4 bases and J by 4 bases, with 4 bases of the junction left unmatched. CDR3 length: 15 residues. CDR1 is ENHRY, CDR2 SYGVKD, per germline. CDR3 region: CAISGSGRAPDTQYF. The CDR3 DNA follows: TGTGCCATCAGTGGTAGCGGGAGGGCCCCAGATACGCAGTATTTT.

The chain employs TRBV24-1 and TRBJ1-1; D is possibly TRBD1 (5 bases). Germline V lookup: CDR1 KGHDR, CDR2 SFDVKD. This CDR3 region has 11 residues. The V gene lost 9 bases and the J gene lost 4 bases, with 8 bases spanning the gap. This chain's CDR3 is CATQGGTEAFF. The CDR3 bases are TGTGCCACCCAGGGAGGCACTGAAGCTTTCTTT.

The chain employs TRBV15 and TRBJ2-1, with TRBD2 as a possible D gene (5 bases). V dropped 0 bases and J dropped 8 bases, with 11 bases sitting between them. Germline lookup yields CDR1 LNHNV and CDR2 YYDKDF (reference sequence). The CDR3 totals 14 residues. CDR3 in DNA: TGTGCCACCAGCAGAGACGGGATATCCTATGAGCAGTTCTTC. Protein sequence: CATSRDGISYEQFF.

The rearrangement uses TRBV7-9 and TRBJ2-7, with D perhaps assigned TRBD1 or TRBD2 (5 bases each). The germline CDR1 and CDR2 sequences are SEHNR and FQNEAQ (reference sequence). V dropped 5 bases and J dropped 8 bases, with 10 bases sitting between them. The CDR3 spans 11 residues. CDR3: CASSEGPKQYF. The CDR3 nucleotides read TGTGCCAGCAGCGAGGGACCCAAGCAGTACTTC.

The V gene is TRBV10-3, the J gene TRBJ2-1, with 9 bases fitting TRBD1. The germline gives CDR1 ENHRY, CDR2 SYGVKD. V dropped 2 bases and J dropped 9; count of bases not matched to a gene: 2. The CDR3 covers 13 residues. CDR3 sequence (DNA): TGTGCCATCAGTGAGACAGGGGGCCGTGAGCAGTTCTTC. Translating it yields CAISETGGREQFF.

The rearrangement uses TRBV11-1 and TRBJ2-3; D remains unclear. CDR1 and CDR2 from the germline V gene are SGHAT and FQDESV (reference sequence). The length of the CDR3 is 13 residues. The V end was cut by 5 bases, the J end by 3 bases, with 9 bases between. CDR3 in amino acids: CASSPEYTDTQYF. The CDR3 nucleotides read TGTGCCAGCAGCCCCGAATATACAGATACGCAGTATTTT.

V usage is TRBV15 and J usage is TRBJ2-7, with D tentatively TRBD2 (5 bases). The CDR3 runs 15 residues. From germline, CDR1 is LNHNV and CDR2 YYDKDF (reference sequence). The V end lost 1 base, the J end lost 2 bases, and 12 bases lay between the germline ends. CDR3 sequence reads: CATSRGGAAAYEQYF. CDR3 in DNA: TGTGCCACCAGCAGAGGAGGAGCGGCCGCCTACGAGCAGTACTTC.

The gene calls are TRBV4-1 and TRBJ1-2, with D maybe TRBD1 (5 bases). Germline-derived CDR1 and CDR2 are MGHRA and YSYEKL. This CDR3 is 18 amino acids long. V dropped 6 bases and J dropped 4 bases, with 27 bases sitting between them. Here the CDR3 DNA reads TGCGCCAGCAGGATGTCGGCCTTAACCCGGACACGCAGCTATGGCTACACCTTC. Its translation: CASRMSALTRTRSYGYTF.

This clonotype was seen once. The chain joins TRBV7-8 to TRBJ2-5; D might be TRBD2 (6 bases). The CDR3 runs to 14 residues. CDR1 is SGHVS and CDR2 is FQNEAQ in the germline V gene. V lost 2 bases and J 3 bases, leaving 10 bases between the germline ends. In DNA, the CDR3 is TGTGCCAGCAGCTTATGGGACTCCGAAGAGACCCAGTACTTC. This codes for CASSLWDSEETQYF.

The chain has TRBV2 and TRBJ1-2; D is perhaps TRBD1 (6 bases). Trimming stripped 3 bases from V and 6 bases from J, with 11 bases between. The V gene's germline CDR1 is SNHLY and CDR2 FYNNEI. The CDR3 runs 13 residues. CDR3 in DNA: TGTGCCAGCAGTGAGACAGGTCCGGATGGCTACACCTTC. Residues: CASSETGPDGYTF.

A word on this clonotype: The junction departs from the called germline gene at one end, perhaps through a read error. The V and J genes are TRBV20-1 and TRBJ1-1; no clear D. The CDR3 is 13 residues long. The germline gives CDR1 DFQATT, CDR2 SNEGSKA (reference sequence). CDR3 residues: CSAYQSGPTEAFF. The DNA for the CDR3 is TGCAGTGCCTACCAATCTGGGCCCACTGAAGCTTTTTTT.

DNA for the CDR3: TGCAGCGCGGGCAGACCCTACAATGAGCAGTTCTTC. The encoded protein is CSAGRPYNEQFF. This rearrangement joins TRBV29-1 to TRBJ2-1; no definite D call. Between the trimmed V and J ends, which lost 7 bases and 2 bases, there was a span of 9 bases. This CDR3 is 12 amino acids long. Germline values: CDR1 SQVTM, CDR2 ANQGSEA.

The chain has TRBV7-6 and TRBJ2-3; tentative D call: TRBD2 (5 bases). The CDR3 length is 15 residues. The V and J ends lost 5 bases and 6 bases respectively, with 18 bases between them. In germline, CDR1 is SGHVS, CDR2 FNYEAQ. DNA of the CDR3: TGTGCCAGCAGCCATAGGACTCGCCCCTCCGATACGCAGTATTTT. Protein product: CASSHRTRPSDTQYF.

V usage is TRBV7-2 and J usage is TRBJ2-1, with 11 bases identical to TRBD2. Germline CDR1 reads SGHTA; CDR2 reads FQGNSA. Trimming removed 4 bases from V and 9 bases from J; junction bases left unmatched: 11. This CDR3 region has 16 residues. This CDR3 is CASSSSIAGGPVEQFF. In DNA form, the CDR3 reads TGTGCCAGCAGCTCCTCAATAGCGGGAGGGCCCGTTGAGCAGTTCTTC.

The genes are TRBV2 and TRBJ2-3; 8 bases are shared with TRBD2. Germline CDR1 is SNHLY and CDR2 is FYNNEI. The length of the CDR3 is 14 residues. Trimming took 6 bases from V and 4 from J; bases not matched to a gene: 6. The CDR3 loop reads CASRSGRVSDTQYF. As DNA, the CDR3 is TGTGCCAGCAGGTCCGGGAGGGTGTCAGATACGCAGTATTTT.

The chain links TRBV6-2 or TRBV6-3 to TRBJ1-2; TRBD1 aligns across 8 bases. The CDR3 has 15 amino acids. V shed 3 bases, J shed 2 bases, and the junction held 5 bases outside the gene matches. Germline V gene data show CDR1 as MNHEY and CDR2 as SVGEGT. In nucleotides, the CDR3 is TGTGCCAGCAGTTATGCCGGACAGGGCAACTATGGCTACACCTTC. Protein product: CASSYAGQGNYGYTF.

The chain carries TRBV9 and TRBJ2-7, with 9 bases matching TRBD2. Trimming removed 4 bases from V and 6 bases from J; junction bases left unmatched: 11. The CDR3 has 15 residues. Germline V gene sequence: CDR1 SGDLS, CDR2 YYNGEE. Here the CDR3 DNA reads TGTGCCAGCAGCCCCACCCAGGGACTAGCTGCCGAGCAGTACTTC. It encodes CASSPTQGLAAEQYF.

This chain connects TRBV28 to TRBJ1-5; D gene uncertain. The germline CDR1 and CDR2 sequences are MDHEN and SYDVKM. Trimming pared 1 base from V and 7 bases from J, leaving 14 bases between. The CDR3 length is 15 residues. DNA of the CDR3: TGTGCCAGCAGTTTATCAACGGGCTCGGGGCAGCCCCAGCATTTT. Its translation is CASSLSTGSGQPQHF.

The rearrangement links TRBV15 to TRBJ1-2, with D maybe TRBD1 (5 bases). CDR1 is LNHNV, CDR2 YYDKDF, per germline (reference sequence). This CDR3 region has 12 residues. V was trimmed by 8 bases and J by 3 bases, leaving 10 bases between them. The CDR3 reads CATSRDDYGYTF. CDR3 coding DNA: TGTGCCACCTCCAGGGACGACTATGGCTACACCTTC. Full variable domain (remainder filled in from reference TRBV15 and TRBJ1-2): DAMVIQNPRYQVTQFGKPVTLSCSQTLNHNVMYWYQQKSSQAPKLLFHYYDKDFNNEADTPDNFQSRRPNTSFCFLDIRSPGLGDTAMYLCATSRDDYGYTFGSGTRLTVV.

This sequence joins TRBV5-1 and TRBJ1-1; no firm D call. Trimming shortened V by 0 bases and J by 4 bases, and 10 bases separated the two germline ends. The germline gives CDR1 SGHRS, CDR2 YFSETQ. This CDR3 spans 14 amino acids. The CDR3 nucleotides read TGCGCCAGCAGCTTGGTGGGATTCGGCACTGAAGCTTTCTTT. This sequence encodes CASSLVGFGTEAFF.

This sequence joins TRBV7-9 and TRBJ2-3, with a possible D match to TRBD2 (5 bases). V lost 1 base and J lost 6, with 8 bases in between. CDR3 length: 13 residues. Germline CDR1 SEHNR, CDR2 FQNEAQ (reference sequence). This chain's CDR3 is CASSLGREDTQYF. CDR3 DNA: TGTGCCAGCAGCTTAGGAAGGGAGGATACGCAGTATTTT.

The rearrangement uses TRBV30 and TRBJ1-1; the D is unclear. Per the germline V gene, CDR1 is GTSNPN and CDR2 is SVGIG (reference sequence). The CDR3 runs to 15 residues. V gave up 0 bases and J gave up 0 bases, with 11 bases separating them. This chain's CDR3 is CAWSVRGGVNTEAFF. The CDR3 region has the DNA TGTGCCTGGAGTGTACGCGGTGGAGTGAACACTGAAGCTTTCTTT.

The chain combines TRBV25-1 with TRBJ2-7; 7 nucleotides line up with TRBD1. The CDR3 has 15 residues. Germline CDR1 and CDR2: MGHDK and SYGVNS. V trimming: 2 bases; J trimming: 5 bases; junction bases outside the gene matches: 9. CDR3 in DNA: TGTGCCAGCAGTGAAGTTAAGGGGGCCGGTAACGAGCAGTACTTC. Translating gives CASSEVKGAGNEQYF.

This chain uses TRBV29-1 with TRBJ2-5; TRBD2 matches at 7 bases. The CDR3 runs 12 residues. With 4 bases clipped from V and 4 bases from J, the junction kept 3 bases outside the gene matches. CDR1 and CDR2 from the germline V gene are SQVTM and ANQGSEA. The CDR3 DNA reads TGCAGCGTTGGGGGACTAACAGAGACCCAGTACTTC. It is translated as CSVGGLTETQYF. Looking up the rest from reference TRBV29-1 and TRBJ2-5 gives the full variable domain: SAVISQKPSRDICQRGTSLTIQCQVDSQVTMMFWYRQQPGQSLTLIATANQGSEATYESGFVIDKFPISRPNLTFSTLTVSNMSPEDSSIYLCSVGGLTETQYFGPGTRLLVL.

The CDR3 nucleotides read TGTGCCAGCGGACAGGGGAACTATGGCTACACCTTC. Translated, it gives CASGQGNYGYTF. This chain links TRBV6-5 with TRBJ1-2, with TRBD1 matching over 9 bases. The CDR3 extends over 12 amino acids. J gave up 2 bases and V 8 bases, and 0 bases lay outside the gene matches. CDR1 is MNHEY, CDR2 SVGAGI, per germline.